These T cell receptor beta chains were read from a single sample in a study of shared clonotypes between healthy human individuals. Clones were read by immunoSEQ multiplex PCR, and TCRdb kept only the in-frame ones, dropping some. Among some 650,000 clones listed, around 97% were seen once. Sequencing input: naive CD4+ T cells sorted from blood. These receptors were obtained from a woman aged 25-40 years in good health. CDR3s leave out the opening cysteine and the closing phenylalanine or tryptophan.

j_call | v_call | cdr3_length | cdr3_aa
TRBJ2-7 | TRBV7-9 | 12 | ASSPPGLTYEQY
. | TRBV28 | 11 | ASGPGREYEQY
TRBJ1-2 | TRBV11-2 | 11 | ASSLDPNYGYT
TRBJ1-2 | TRBV18 | 10 | ASSRQGEGYT
TRBJ2-7 | TRBV5-4 | 14 | ASSPPGGGSTYEQY
TRBJ1-4 | TRBV5-8 | 13 | ASLEGQAVNEKLF
TRBJ2-3 | TRBV10-1 | 13 | ASSETTSAQDTQY
TRBJ2-3 | TRBV9 | 14 | ASSVTSGTSTDTQY
TRBJ2-7 | TRBV28 | 12 | ASSTSGRTYEQY
TRBJ2-2 | TRBV4-1 | 14 | ASSQEAGATTGELF
TRBJ2-2 | TRBV18 | 13 | ASSPGVSNTGELF
TRBJ2-1 | TRBV2 | 10 | ASRGLRSEQF
TRBJ2-7 | TRBV4-2 | 16 | ASSLHLAGEAQGGEQY
TRBJ1-1 | TRBV6-5 | 12 | ASTTDRATTEAF
TRBJ2-7 | TRBV18 | 14 | ASSPSVTERGYEQY
TRBJ2-5 | TRBV6-5 | 11 | ASSEQGDETQY
TRBJ2-1 | TRBV28 | 13 | ASSLFRWDLREQF
TRBJ1-2 | TRBV9 | 13 | ASSAGTGGAYGYT
TRBJ1-1 | TRBV5-1 | 10 | ASSFVGTEAF
TRBJ2-4 | TRBV5-1 | 13 | ASSLVGLAKNIQY
TRBJ1-1 | TRBV6-1 | 13 | ASSDPMGRNTEAF
TRBJ1-1 | TRBV27 | 11 | ASRNYRDTEAF
TRBJ2-2 | TRBV27 | 14 | ASSPLGSGRTGELF
TRBJ2-7 | TRBV6-6 | 13 | ASSRVGDTAYEQY
TRBJ1-2 | TRBV6-1 | 12 | ASSDAGLLGGYT
TRBJ1-4 | TRBV4-1 | 14 | ASSQDHGATNEKLF
TRBJ2-7 | TRBV11-2 | 12 | ASSLKGTGYEQY
TRBJ2-1 | TRBV20-1 | 8 | SAKRDEQF
. | TRBV5-1 | 12 | ASSADRDTYEQY
TRBJ1-5 | TRBV28 | 14 | ASSPRRQGAPQPQH
TRBJ2-5 | TRBV27 | 12 | ASSSPGSGETQY
TRBJ2-7 | TRBV5-8 | 11 | ASGKGNSYEQY
TRBJ2-1 | TRBV9 | 11 | ASSDMTGGWEF
TRBJ2-3 | TRBV7-3 | 12 | ASSLGVGTDTQY
TRBJ1-2 | TRBV28 | 15 | ASSLGDFEGAGYGYT